This TCR beta chain was recovered during a study of a mutant IDH1 vaccine in newly diagnosed glioma listed by TCRdb under 2021. Some background on the complete study: Patients received eight vaccinations in weeks 1, 3, 5, 7, 11, 15, 19 and 23, corresponding to visits V03 through V10. In the chemotherapy-containing groups, vaccination started alongside temozolomide cycles, whereas in patients who had radiotherapy alone it started 4-6 weeks after radiotherapy. The roughly 32 treated patients were approximately 62% male and around 40% female, with a mean age of approximately 40 years. Prior to enrollment, standard therapy consisting of radiotherapy alone, temozolomide alone, or radiochemotherapy with temozolomide had been administered to patients, with the combination being received by most patients. Peripheral blood was drawn at six visits: V03 (baseline), V05, V07, V10, V12 and V13. For exploratory analyses, around 23 treated patients had longitudinal TCRB deep sequencing done wherever samples were available. Overall study results and their limits: It was noted by the authors that analyses of patient blood samples could not be reproduced owing to sample limitations. Selection of PBMC samples for TCRB deep sequencing was based on availability. Changes in the top peripheral T cell clonotypes picked up by TCRB sequencing did not appear to be linked to pseudoprogression. Vaccine-induced immune responses across multiple MHC alleles were detected in 93.3% of patients.

The time point label on this specimen signifies: week 11, during vaccination. A 20-mer mutant IDH1 peptide at 300 micrograms in Montanide made up each vaccine dose, which was injected subcutaneously together with topical imiquimod. All donors had newly diagnosed IDH1-mutant astrocytomas of WHO grade 3 or 4 that showed loss of nuclear ATRX. The samples were drawn from NOA16, a multicentre, single-arm, open-label phase I trial in Germany that tested a mutant IDH1 peptide vaccine in humans for the first time. Genomic DNA for TCRB sequencing was extracted from EDTA blood using the DNeasy Blood and Tissue Kit. CDR1 and CDR2 (MNHEY, SVGAGI) derive from the germline V gene. V ends up 5 bases short and J 0 bases short, with an unmatched junction base count of 4. The CDR3 covers 14 residues, taking in both the cysteine and the phenylalanine. CDR3 DNA only is kept here, 42 bases in frame from base 1. The library came from the immunoSEQ multiplex PCR assay. Rearranged TCR beta chain sequences were amplified using the hsTCRB Kit according to the manufacturer's protocol. Sequencing of TCRB libraries was carried out on an Illumina MiSeq. The paper's processing steps were these. The kit vendor's proprietary platform handled demultiplexing, trimming and gene mapping. TCRdb took this table from immuneACCESS and kept in-frame rearrangements with V and J called. Such tables lack part of the clones; where checked against another copy, unresolved V genes explain under half of the gap, and the rest is unexplained. V and J calls and clone size are copied from that table; D and trimming were computed from the DNA. The sample contains under 55,000 clones, roughly nine tenths of them found a single time. Under 2.5% of the sample is held by the ten biggest clonotypes.

A remark on this clone: Its binding antigen is unknown. Base qualities are missing; no much larger clone stands one base away.

This receptor was identified in a man aged 45 to 65 with glioma. The V and J genes are TRBV6-5 and TRBJ2-7; 7 central nucleotides agree with TRBD1. The sample consisted of PBMCs, taken from a glioma patient whose treatment included an IDH1 peptide vaccine. The CDR3 protein sequence reads: CASSEGDSSYEQYF. DNA sequence: TGTGCCAGCAGTGAAGGGGACAGCTCCTACGAGCAGTACTTC.